Following are 12 T cell receptor beta chains from one sample sequenced in a study of Graves' ophthalmopathy and Graves' hyperthyroidism. The study amplified TCR beta CDR3 regions using RNA transcripts. HTBI primers were used in a first-round RT-PCR, which preceded a second-round multiplex PCR. One entry per CDR3 protein results from TCRdb running MiXCR on the multiplex PCR reads. Among hundreds of thousands of distinct CDR3 sequences listed, approximately 42% were seen once. The sample was peripheral blood. Receptors originate from an adult man with Graves' ophthalmopathy.

This clonotype was observed many times. Sequence at one end of the junction differs from germline and may be a read error. The genes are TRBV7-9 and TRBJ2-5, with D perhaps matching TRBD2 (5 bases). CDR1 is SEHNR and CDR2 is FQNEAQ in the germline V gene (reference sequence). This CDR3 has 14 amino acids. CDR3 region: CASSLALRGETQYF. The CDR3 DNA follows: TGTGCTAGCAGCTTAGCTCTCCGGGGAGAGACCCAGTACTTC.

With regard to this clonotype: One junction end disagrees with the germline gene, perhaps due to a read error. This rearrangement joins TRBV5-6 to TRBJ2-7, with 8 bases fitting TRBD1. This CDR3 is 14 amino acids long. Germline V gives CDR1 SGHDT, CDR2 YYEEEE. The CDR3 reads CASSLRTGYYEQCF. CDR3 nucleotide sequence: TGTGCCAGCAGCTTACGGACAGGGTACTACGAGCAGTGCTTC.

This clonotype was counted only a few times. This chain links TRBV10-3 with TRBJ1-2, with D perhaps TRBD1 (6 bases). CDR3 size: 14 residues. Germline CDR1 reads ENHRY; CDR2 reads SYGVKD. V lost 4 bases to trimming and J lost 2 bases, with 11 bases between them. The CDR3 spells CAISGTVPNYGYTF. The CDR3 DNA is TGTGCCATCAGTGGGACAGTCCCAAACTATGGCTACACCTTC.

This clonotype was recorded a few times. This chain joins TRBV7-8 and TRBJ2-7, with a weak D call TRBD1 (6 bases). The germline V and J ends were trimmed by 2 bases and 4 bases, with 15 bases remaining between them. The CDR3 extends over 15 amino acids. Per the germline V gene, CDR1 is SGHVS and CDR2 is FQNEAQ. The CDR3: CASSLSPQGTYEQYF. CDR3 in DNA: TGTGCCAGCAGCTTATCCCCACAGGGTACTTACGAGCAGTACTTC.

In this sample, this clonotype turned up a few times. The chain links TRBV9 to TRBJ2-6; D is uncertain. Germline CDR1 reads SGDLS; CDR2 reads YYNGEE. V lost 0 bases, J lost 5 bases, and 9 bases lay in between. The CDR3 contains 15 residues. CDR3 nucleotide sequence: TGTGCCAGCAGCGTAGAATGGCAGCGGGCCAACGTCCTGACTTTC. This gives the protein CASSVEWQRANVLTF. Using reference TRBV9 and TRBJ2-6 for the parts outside the CDR3, the full variable domain is DSGVTQTPKHLITATGQRVTLRCSPRSGDLSVYWYQQSLDQGLQFLIQYYNGEERAKGNILERFSAQQFPDLHSELNLSSLELGDSALYFCASSVEWQRANVLTFGAGSRLTVL.

This clonotype was seen at least ten times. The genes are TRBV2 and TRBJ2-6; possibly TRBD1 or TRBD2 for D (6 bases each). The CDR3 is 15 residues long. Between the trimmed V and J ends, which lost 4 bases and 4 bases, there was a span of 11 bases. In germline, CDR1 is SNHLY, CDR2 FYNNEI. The CDR3 nucleotides read TGTGCCAGCAGTGCGGGGGCGGCCGGGGCCAACGTCCTGACTTTC. This gives the protein CASSAGAAGANVLTF. The variable domain in full, completed from reference TRBV2 and TRBJ2-6, reads EPEVTQTPSHQVTQMGQEVILRCVPISNHLYFYWYRQILGQKVEFLVSFYNNEISEKSEIFDDQFSVERPDGSNFTLKIRSTKLEDSAMYFCASSAGAAGANVLTFGAGSRLTVL.

The rearrangement joins TRBV20-1 to TRBJ1-1; no clear D gene. Germline CDR1 reads DFQATT; CDR2 reads SNEGSKA (reference sequence). Trimming took off 2 bases at V and 4 bases at J, with 20 bases between the two ends. This CDR3 has 16 amino acids. CDR3 coding DNA: TGCAGTGCTAGAAAGGCCCCCCCGGGGAGGAGCACTGAAGCTTTCTTT. It yields the protein CSARKAPPGRSTEAFF.

The V gene is TRBV6-5, the J gene TRBJ1-2, with D maybe TRBD1 (6 bases). This CDR3 is built from 14 residues. CDR1 MNHEY and CDR2 SVGAGI come from the germline V gene. V shed 7 bases and J shed 3 bases, with 15 bases lying between them. CDR3 amino acids: CASNEGGGDYGYTF. CDR3 DNA sequence: TGTGCCAGCAACGAAGGGGGAGGGGACTATGGCTACACCTTC.

The rearrangement links TRBV10-3 to TRBJ1-5, with a weak D call TRBD1 (5 bases). Germline V lookup: CDR1 ENHRY, CDR2 SYGVKD. The CDR3 has 15 amino acids. V was shortened by 1 base and J by 6 bases, with 13 bases between the two germline ends. The CDR3 DNA follows: TGTGCCATCAGTGAGTTCCCGGGGCTGGGTCAGCCCCAGCATTTT. Translated, it gives CAISEFPGLGQPQHF.

On this clonotype itself: A single base separates this from a much larger clone, so it may be a read error. V is TRBV14 and J is TRBJ2-5; unclear D gene. CDR1 is SGHDN and CDR2 is FVKESK in the germline V gene. The CDR3 contains 12 residues. CDR3 region: CASNQEWETQYF. The CDR3 DNA reads as TGTGCCAGCAACCAAGAATGGGAGACCCAGTACTTC.

The V gene is TRBV5-1, the J gene TRBJ2-7; no reliable D call. The CDR3 runs to 15 residues. Germline V gene lookup returns CDR1 SGHRS and CDR2 YFSETQ. Trimming removed 0 bases from V and 3 bases from J, with 13 bases in between. DNA for the CDR3: TGCGCCAGCAGCTTGGCCGACCCAGCGATCTACGAGCAGTACTTC. This codes for CASSLADPAIYEQYF.

This sequence joins TRBV7-3 and TRBJ2-7; 11 nucleotides match TRBD1. Germline CDR1 is SGHTA and CDR2 is FQGTGA. After removal of 6 bases from V and 3 bases from J, the junction contained 7 bases not matched to a gene. CDR3 length: 15 residues. The CDR3 here is CASSLRTGGDYEQYF. The CDR3 DNA reads TGTGCCAGCAGTTTGCGGACAGGGGGCGACTACGAGCAGTACTTC.